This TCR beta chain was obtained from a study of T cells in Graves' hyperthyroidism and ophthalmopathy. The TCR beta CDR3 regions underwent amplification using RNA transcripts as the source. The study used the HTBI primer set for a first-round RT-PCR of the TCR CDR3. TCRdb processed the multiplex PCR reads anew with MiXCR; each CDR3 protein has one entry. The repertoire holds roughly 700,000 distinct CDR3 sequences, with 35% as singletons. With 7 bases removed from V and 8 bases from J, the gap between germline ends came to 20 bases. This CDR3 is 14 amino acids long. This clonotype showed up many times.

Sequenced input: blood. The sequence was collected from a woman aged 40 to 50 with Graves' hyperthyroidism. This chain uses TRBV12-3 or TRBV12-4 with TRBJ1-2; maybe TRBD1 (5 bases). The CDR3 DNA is TGTGCCAGCACCCCCAGGCGGGGGTCGGGCGGCTACACCTTC. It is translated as CASTPRRGSGGYTF.